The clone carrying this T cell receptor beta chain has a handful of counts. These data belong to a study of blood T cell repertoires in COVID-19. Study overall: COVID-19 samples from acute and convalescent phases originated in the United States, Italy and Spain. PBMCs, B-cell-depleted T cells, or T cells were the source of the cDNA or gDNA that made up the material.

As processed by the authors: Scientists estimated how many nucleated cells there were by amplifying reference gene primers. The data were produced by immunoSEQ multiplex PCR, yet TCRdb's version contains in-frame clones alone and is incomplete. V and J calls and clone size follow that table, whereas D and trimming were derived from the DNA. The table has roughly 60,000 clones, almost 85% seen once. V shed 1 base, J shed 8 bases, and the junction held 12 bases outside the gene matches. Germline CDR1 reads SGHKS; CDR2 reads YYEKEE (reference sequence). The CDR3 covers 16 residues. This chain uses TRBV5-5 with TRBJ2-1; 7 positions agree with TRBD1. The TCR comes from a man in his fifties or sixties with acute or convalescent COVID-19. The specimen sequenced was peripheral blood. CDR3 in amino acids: CASSLSRAGGGDEQFF. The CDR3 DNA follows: TGTGCCAGCAGCTTGTCTCGGGCAGGGGGTGGCGATGAGCAGTTCTTC.